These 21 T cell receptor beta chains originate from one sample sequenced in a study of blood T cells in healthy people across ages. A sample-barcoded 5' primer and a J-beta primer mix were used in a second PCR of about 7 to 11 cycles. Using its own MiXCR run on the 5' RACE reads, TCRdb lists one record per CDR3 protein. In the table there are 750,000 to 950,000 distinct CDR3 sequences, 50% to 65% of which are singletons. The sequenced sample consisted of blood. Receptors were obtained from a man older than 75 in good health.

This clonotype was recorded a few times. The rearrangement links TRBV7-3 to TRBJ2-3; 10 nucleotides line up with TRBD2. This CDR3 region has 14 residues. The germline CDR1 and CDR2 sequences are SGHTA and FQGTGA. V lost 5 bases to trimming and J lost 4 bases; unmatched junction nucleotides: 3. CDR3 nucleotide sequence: TGTGCCAGCAGCCCCGGGACTAGCGCAGATACGCAGTATTTT. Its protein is CASSPGTSADTQYF. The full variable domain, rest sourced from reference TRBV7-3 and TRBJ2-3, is GAGVSQTPSNKVTEKGKYVELRCDPISGHTALYWYRQSLGQGPEFLIYFQGTGAADDSGLPNDRFFAVRPEGSVSTLKIQRTERGDSAVYLCASSPGTSADTQYFGPGTRLTVL.

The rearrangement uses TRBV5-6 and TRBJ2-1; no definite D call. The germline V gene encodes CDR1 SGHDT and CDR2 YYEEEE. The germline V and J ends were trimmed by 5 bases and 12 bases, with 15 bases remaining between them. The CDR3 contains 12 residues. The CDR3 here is CASSNPNDRQFF. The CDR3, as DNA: TGTGCCAGCAGTAATCCCAATGATCGGCAGTTCTTC.

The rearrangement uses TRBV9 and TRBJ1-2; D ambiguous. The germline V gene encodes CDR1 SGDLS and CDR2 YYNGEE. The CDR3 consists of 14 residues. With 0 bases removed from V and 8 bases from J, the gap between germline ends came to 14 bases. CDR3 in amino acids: CASSVGGAPGGYTF. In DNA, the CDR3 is TGTGCCAGCAGCGTAGGAGGCGCTCCGGGGGGCTACACCTTC.

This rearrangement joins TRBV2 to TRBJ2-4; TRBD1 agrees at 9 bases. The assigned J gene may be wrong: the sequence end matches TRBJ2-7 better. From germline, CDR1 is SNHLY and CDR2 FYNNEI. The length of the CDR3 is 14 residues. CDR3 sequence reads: CASKRDRVTYEQYF. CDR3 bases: TGTGCCAGCAAGAGGGACAGGGTCACCTACGAGCAGTACTTC.

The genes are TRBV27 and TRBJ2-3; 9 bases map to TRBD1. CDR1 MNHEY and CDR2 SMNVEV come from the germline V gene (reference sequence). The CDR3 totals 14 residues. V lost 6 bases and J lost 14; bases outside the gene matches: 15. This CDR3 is CASRTGGIDRYAYF. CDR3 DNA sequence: TGTGCCAGCAGGACAGGGGGTATTGACAGATACGCGTATTTT.

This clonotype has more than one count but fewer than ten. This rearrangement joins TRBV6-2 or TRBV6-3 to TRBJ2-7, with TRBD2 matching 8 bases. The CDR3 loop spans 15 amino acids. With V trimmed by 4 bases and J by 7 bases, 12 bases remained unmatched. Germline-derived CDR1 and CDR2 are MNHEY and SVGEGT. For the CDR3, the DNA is TGTGCCAGCAGTTCATCAATTGAGCGGGGGCGTGAGCAGTACTTC. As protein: CASSSSIERGREQYF.

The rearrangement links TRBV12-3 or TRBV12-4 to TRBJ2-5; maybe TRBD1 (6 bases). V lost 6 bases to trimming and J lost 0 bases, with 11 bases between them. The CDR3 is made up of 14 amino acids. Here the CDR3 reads CASSKGEYQETQYF. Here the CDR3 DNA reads TGTGCCAGCAGCAAGGGGGAGTACCAAGAGACCCAGTACTTC.

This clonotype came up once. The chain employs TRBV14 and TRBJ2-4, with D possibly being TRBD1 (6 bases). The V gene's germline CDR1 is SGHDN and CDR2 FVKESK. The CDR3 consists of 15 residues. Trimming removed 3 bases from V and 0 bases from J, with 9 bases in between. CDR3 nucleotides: TGTGCCAGCAGCCAGGGGACACTAGCCAAAAACATTCAGTACTTC. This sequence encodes CASSQGTLAKNIQYF.

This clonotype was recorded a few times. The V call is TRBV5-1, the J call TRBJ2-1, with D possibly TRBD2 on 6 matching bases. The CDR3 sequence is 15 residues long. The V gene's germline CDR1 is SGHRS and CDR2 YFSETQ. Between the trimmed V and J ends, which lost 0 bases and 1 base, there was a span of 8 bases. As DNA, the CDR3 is TGCGCCAGCAGCTTGGCTAGCGTATCCTACAATGAGCAGTTCTTC. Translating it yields CASSLASVSYNEQFF.

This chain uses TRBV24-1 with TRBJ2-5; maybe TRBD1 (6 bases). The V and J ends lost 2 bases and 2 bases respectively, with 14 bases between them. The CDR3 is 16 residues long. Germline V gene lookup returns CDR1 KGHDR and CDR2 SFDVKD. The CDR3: CATSDSPGTKQETQYF. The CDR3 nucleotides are TGTGCCACCAGTGATTCTCCCGGGACAAAACAAGAGACCCAGTACTTC.

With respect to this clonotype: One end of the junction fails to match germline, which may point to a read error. Written as DNA, the CDR3 is TGCGCCAGCAGCTCACCCAGGGGGATTCGGAATGAGCAGTGCTTC. This sequence encodes CASSSPRGIRNEQCF. V is TRBV4-1 and J is TRBJ2-1; 7 nucleotides align to TRBD1. Germline values: CDR1 MGHRA, CDR2 YSYEKL. The CDR3 is made up of 15 amino acids.

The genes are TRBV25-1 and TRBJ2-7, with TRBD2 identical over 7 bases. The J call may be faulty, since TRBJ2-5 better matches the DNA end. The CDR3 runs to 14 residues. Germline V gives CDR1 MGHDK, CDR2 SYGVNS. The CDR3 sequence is CASSEWGGAETQYF. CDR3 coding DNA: TGTGCCAGCAGTGAATGGGGAGGGGCGGAGACCCAGTACTTC.

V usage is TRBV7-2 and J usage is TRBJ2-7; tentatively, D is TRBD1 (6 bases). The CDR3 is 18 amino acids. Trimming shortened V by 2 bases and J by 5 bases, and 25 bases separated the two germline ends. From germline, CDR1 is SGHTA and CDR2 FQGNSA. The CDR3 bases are TGTGCCAGCAGCTTATCAGCATTTGGACAGTCGGGTAGGGACGAGCAGTACTTC. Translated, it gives CASSLSAFGQSGRDEQYF.

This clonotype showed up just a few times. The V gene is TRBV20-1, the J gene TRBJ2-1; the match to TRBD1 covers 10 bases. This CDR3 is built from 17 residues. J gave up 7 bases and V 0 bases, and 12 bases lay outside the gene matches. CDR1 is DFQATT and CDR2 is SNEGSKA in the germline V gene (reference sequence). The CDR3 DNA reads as TGCAGTGCTAGAGATCCCACCGGGACAGGGGTCGTTAATGAGCAGTTCTTC. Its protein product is CSARDPTGTGVVNEQFF.

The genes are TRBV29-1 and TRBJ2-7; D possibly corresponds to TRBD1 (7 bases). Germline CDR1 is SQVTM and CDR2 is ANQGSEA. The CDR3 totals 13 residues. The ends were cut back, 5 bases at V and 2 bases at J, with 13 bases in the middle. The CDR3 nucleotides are TGCAGCGTTTTCCAGGGGGGTACCTACGAGCAGTACTTC. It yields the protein CSVFQGGTYEQYF.

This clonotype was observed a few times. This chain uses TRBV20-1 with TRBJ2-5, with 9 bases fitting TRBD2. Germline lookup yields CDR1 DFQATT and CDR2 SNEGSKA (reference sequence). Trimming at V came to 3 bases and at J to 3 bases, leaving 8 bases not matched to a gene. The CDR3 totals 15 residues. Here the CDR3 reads CSASTLAGMEETQYF. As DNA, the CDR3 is TGCAGTGCTAGTACGCTAGCGGGGATGGAAGAGACCCAGTACTTC.

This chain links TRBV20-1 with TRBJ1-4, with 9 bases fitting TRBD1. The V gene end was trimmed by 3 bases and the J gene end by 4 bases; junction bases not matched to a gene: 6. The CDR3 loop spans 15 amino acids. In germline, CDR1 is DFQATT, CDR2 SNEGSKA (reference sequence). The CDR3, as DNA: TGCAGTGCTAGCCCATCGACAGGGGGTAATGAAAAACTGTTTTTT. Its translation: CSASPSTGGNEKLFF.

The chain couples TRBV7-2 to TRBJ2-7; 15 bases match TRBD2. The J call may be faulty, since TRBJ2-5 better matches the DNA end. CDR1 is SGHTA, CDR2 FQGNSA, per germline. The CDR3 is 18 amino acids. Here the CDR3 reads CASSSGLAGGRLVETQYF. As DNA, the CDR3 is TGTGCCAGCAGCTCGGGACTAGCGGGAGGCCGCCTGGTGGAGACCCAGTACTTC.

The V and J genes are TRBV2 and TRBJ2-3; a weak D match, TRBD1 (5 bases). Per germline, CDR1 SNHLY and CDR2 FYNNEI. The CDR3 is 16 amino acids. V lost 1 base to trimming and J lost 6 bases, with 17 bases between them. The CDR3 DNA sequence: TGTGCCAGCAGTGAAGGATTGGGGCTGCCAGGGGATACGCAGTATTTT. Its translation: CASSEGLGLPGDTQYF.

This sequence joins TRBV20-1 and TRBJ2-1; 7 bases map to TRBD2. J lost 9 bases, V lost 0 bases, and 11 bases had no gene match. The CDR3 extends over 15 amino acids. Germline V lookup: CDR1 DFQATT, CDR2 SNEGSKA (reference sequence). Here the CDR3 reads CSARDGGSQWREQFF. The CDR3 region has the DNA TGCAGTGCTAGAGATGGCGGGAGTCAATGGCGTGAGCAGTTCTTC.

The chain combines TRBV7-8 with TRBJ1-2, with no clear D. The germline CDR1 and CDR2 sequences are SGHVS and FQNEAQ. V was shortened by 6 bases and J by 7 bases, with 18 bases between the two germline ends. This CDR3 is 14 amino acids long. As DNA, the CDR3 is TGTGCCAGCAGTCCTAGGCAGTACCCAAGTGGCTACACCTTC. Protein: CASSPRQYPSGYTF.